The 14 T cell receptor beta chains listed next were all sequenced from one sample in a study of sequential checkpoint blockade in melanoma. The data were produced by immunoSEQ multiplex PCR, yet TCRdb's version contains in-frame clones alone and is incomplete. The sample lists some 3,500 clones; around a fifth were seen once. Documented treatment: randomized to nivolumab then ipilimumab (arm A) or the reverse (arm B). Specimen: tumor tissue (inferred from file names), collected from a patient given nivolumab and ipilimumab in sequence. Receptor source: a human patient with melanoma. Some clones in this sample may be carry-over from other donors' samples.

In its sample, this clone was seen a few times. The chain has TRBV30 and TRBJ2-7, with 10 bases identical to TRBD2. J gave up 1 base and V 3 bases, and 6 bases lay outside the gene matches. The CDR3 extends over 15 amino acids. In germline, CDR1 is GTSNPN, CDR2 SVGIG (reference sequence). CDR3 sequence reads: CAWRGTSGVSYEQYF. The CDR3 nucleotides read TGTGCCTGGAGGGGTACTAGCGGGGTTTCCTACGAGCAGTACTTC.

This chain uses TRBV9 with TRBJ1-5; D is undetermined. Germline values: CDR1 SGDLS, CDR2 YYNGEE. V was trimmed by 5 bases and J by 6 bases, leaving 15 bases between them. This CDR3 contains 14 residues. The CDR3 coding sequence is TGTGCCAGCAGTGGTCCAGGATATGGTCAGCCCCAGCATTTT. Protein: CASSGPGYGQPQHF. The full variable domain, in which reference TRBV9 and TRBJ1-5 provide the parts outside the CDR3, is DSGVTQTPKHLITATGQRVTLRCSPRSGDLSVYWYQQSLDQGLQFLIQYYNGEERAKGNILERFSAQQFPDLHSELNLSSLELGDSALYFCASSGPGYGQPQHFGDGTRLSIL.

The chain is built from TRBV18 and TRBJ1-1; D gene unclear. Germline loops: CDR1 KGHSH, CDR2 LQKENI. The CDR3 covers 18 residues. V was shortened by 6 bases and J by 6 bases, with 29 bases between the two germline ends. CDR3 loop: CASSSSSRTYLTRAEAFF. In DNA form, the CDR3 reads TGTGCCAGCTCTTCTTCATCACGGACCTACCTAACACGCGCTGAAGCTTTCTTT.

The chain links TRBV23-1 to TRBJ2-7; D may be TRBD2 (6 bases). TRBV23-1 is recorded as an ORF, its role being uncertain. V was shortened by 6 bases and J by 6 bases, with 15 bases between the two germline ends. There are 13 residues in the CDR3. CDR3 nucleotides: TGCGCCAGCAGGGGGGGAACAAGGACCGAGCAGTACTTC. Translating gives CASRGGTRTEQYF.

The V gene is TRBV14, the J gene TRBJ2-4; no definite D call. Per the germline V gene, CDR1 is SGHDN and CDR2 is FVKESK. V was cut by 1 base and J by 0 bases, with 7 bases left in between. There are 15 residues in the CDR3. The CDR3 bases are TGTGCCAGCAGCCAAGCCTCCCTAGCCAAAAACATTCAGTACTTC. It is translated as CASSQASLAKNIQYF.

This clone was picked up a small number of times. The chain carries TRBV7-4 and TRBJ2-2, with TRBD1 as a possible D gene (5 bases). The CDR3 sequence is 13 residues long. Germline CDR1 is SGHVT and CDR2 is SQSDAQ. The V end was cut by 5 bases, the J end by 4 bases, with 8 bases between. The CDR3 DNA is TGTGCCAGCAGCCAAGGGGTCACCGGGGAGCTGTTTTTT. Amino acids: CASSQGVTGELFF.

The V and J genes are TRBV5-1 and TRBJ1-5, with TRBD1 matching 8 bases. CDR1 SGHRS and CDR2 YFSETQ come from the germline V gene. V shed 2 bases, J shed 0 bases, and the junction held 1 base outside the gene matches. The CDR3 contains 15 residues. The CDR3, as DNA: TGCGCCAGCAGCTTACAGGGGGATAGCAATCAGCCCCAGCATTTT. Its translation is CASSLQGDSNQPQHF. The whole variable domain, filled in from reference TRBV5-1 and TRBJ1-5, reads KAGVTQTPRYLIKTRGQQVTLSCSPISGHRSVSWYQQTPGQGLQFLFEYFSETQRNKGNFPGRFSGRQFSNSRSEMNVSTLELGDSALYLCASSLQGDSNQPQHFGDGTRLSIL.

This clone is labeled as medium-sized. V usage is TRBV6-8 and J usage is TRBJ1-1, with 7 bases identical to TRBD1. The CDR3 has 14 amino acids. The V gene end was trimmed by 5 bases and the J gene end by 2 bases; junction bases not matched to a gene: 5. Per germline, CDR1 MNHGY and CDR2 SAAAGT. The CDR3 DNA reads as TGTGCCAGCAGTGCGACAGGGTATAACACTGAAGCTTTCTTT. As protein: CASSATGYNTEAFF.

This chain links TRBV6-8 with TRBJ1-4, with TRBD1 matching 7 bases. The V gene end was trimmed by 6 bases and the J gene end by 4 bases; junction bases not matched to a gene: 11. The CDR3 sequence is 16 residues long. Germline values: CDR1 MNHGY, CDR2 SAAAGT. CDR3 bases: TGTGCCAGCAGATCCGGACAGGTCCCTTTTAATGAAAAACTGTTTTTT. Translating gives CASRSGQVPFNEKLFF.

In its sample, this clone was seen a few times. The chain recombines TRBV23-1 with TRBJ2-1, with a weak D call TRBD2 (6 bases). TRBV23-1 is marked as an open reading frame, function uncertain. V dropped 6 bases and J dropped 4 bases, with 16 bases sitting between them. The CDR3 is made up of 15 amino acids. CDR3 sequence reads: CASSWRDSRYNEQFF. Here the CDR3 DNA reads TGCGCCAGCAGCTGGAGGGACTCGCGGTACAATGAGCAGTTCTTC.

The chain carries TRBV6-8 and TRBJ2-7, with 12 nucleotides matching TRBD2. Germline V gene sequence: CDR1 MNHGY, CDR2 SAAAGT. This CDR3 region has 16 residues. V lost 2 bases and J lost 2; bases outside the gene matches: 4. This CDR3 reads CASSYRLAGATYEQYF. CDR3 bases: TGTGCCAGCAGTTACCGACTAGCGGGGGCCACCTACGAGCAGTACTTC.

The chain links TRBV9 to TRBJ2-7; 9 bases fit TRBD1. CDR1 and CDR2 from the germline V gene are SGDLS and YYNGEE. This CDR3 contains 14 residues. V lost 7 bases, J lost 3 bases, and 8 bases stayed unmatched. CDR3 bases: TGTGCCAGCGCCCGGGACAGGGCTTTCTACGAGCAGTACTTC. Its translation: CASARDRAFYEQYF. Using reference TRBV9 and TRBJ2-7 for the parts outside the CDR3, the full variable domain is DSGVTQTPKHLITATGQRVTLRCSPRSGDLSVYWYQQSLDQGLQFLIQYYNGEERAKGNILERFSAQQFPDLHSELNLSSLELGDSALYFCASARDRAFYEQYFGPGTRLTVT.

This clone was seen ten or more times. V and J are TRBV11-3 and TRBJ2-5; 11 nucleotides align to TRBD1. From germline, CDR1 is SGHNT and CDR2 YENEEA. The CDR3 extends over 16 amino acids. After removal of 5 bases from V and 4 bases from J, the junction contained 9 bases not matched to a gene. CDR3 sequence: CASSQPSGQGGETQYF. The CDR3 bases are TGTGCCAGCAGCCAGCCCTCGGGACAGGGGGGAGAGACCCAGTACTTC.

This clone counts as medium-sized. The chain joins TRBV11-3 to TRBJ1-1; 9 bases map to TRBD1. Germline trimming cut 3 bases from V and 3 bases from J; bases unmatched to any gene: 8. The CDR3 is made up of 16 amino acids. Germline loops: CDR1 SGHNT, CDR2 YENEEA. The DNA for the CDR3 is TGTGCCAGCAGCTTGGCGACAGGGGGTTGGGACACTGAAGCTTTCTTT. Its translation is CASSLATGGWDTEAFF.